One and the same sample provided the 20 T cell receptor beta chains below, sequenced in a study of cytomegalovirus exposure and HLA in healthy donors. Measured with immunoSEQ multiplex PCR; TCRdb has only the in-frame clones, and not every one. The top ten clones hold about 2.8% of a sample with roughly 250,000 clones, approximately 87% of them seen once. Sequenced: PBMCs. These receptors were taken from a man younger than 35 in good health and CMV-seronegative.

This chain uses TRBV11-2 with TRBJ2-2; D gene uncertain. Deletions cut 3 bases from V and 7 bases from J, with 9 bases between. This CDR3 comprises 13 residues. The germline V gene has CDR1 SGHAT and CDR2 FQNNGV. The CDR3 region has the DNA TGTGCCAGCAGCTTCAGTGTTGACGGGGAGCTGTTTTTT. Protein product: CASSFSVDGELFF. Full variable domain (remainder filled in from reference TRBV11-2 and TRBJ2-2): EAGVAQSPRYKIIEKRQSVAFWCNPISGHATLYWYQQILGQGPKLLIQFQNNGVVDDSQLPKDRFSAERLKGVDSTLKIQPAKLEDSAVYLCASSFSVDGELFFGEGSRLTVL.

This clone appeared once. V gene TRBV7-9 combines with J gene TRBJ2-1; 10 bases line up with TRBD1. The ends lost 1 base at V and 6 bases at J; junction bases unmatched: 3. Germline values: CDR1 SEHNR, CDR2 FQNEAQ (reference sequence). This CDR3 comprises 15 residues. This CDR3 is CASSLEWTGGNEQFF. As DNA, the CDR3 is TGTGCCAGCAGCTTAGAGTGGACAGGGGGCAATGAGCAGTTCTTC.

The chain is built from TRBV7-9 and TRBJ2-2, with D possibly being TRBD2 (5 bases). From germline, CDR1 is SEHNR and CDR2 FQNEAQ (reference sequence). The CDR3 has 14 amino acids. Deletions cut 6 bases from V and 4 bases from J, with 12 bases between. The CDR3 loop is CASSETRGTGELFF. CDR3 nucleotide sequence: TGTGCCAGCAGTGAGACTCGGGGCACCGGGGAGCTGTTTTTT.

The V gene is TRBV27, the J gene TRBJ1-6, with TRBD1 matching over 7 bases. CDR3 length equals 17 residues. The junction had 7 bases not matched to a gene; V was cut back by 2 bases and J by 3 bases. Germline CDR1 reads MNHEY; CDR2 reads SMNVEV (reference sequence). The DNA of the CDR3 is TGTGCCAGCAGTTTAACGTTTGGACAGGTCTATAATTCACCCCTCCACTTT. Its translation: CASSLTFGQVYNSPLHF.

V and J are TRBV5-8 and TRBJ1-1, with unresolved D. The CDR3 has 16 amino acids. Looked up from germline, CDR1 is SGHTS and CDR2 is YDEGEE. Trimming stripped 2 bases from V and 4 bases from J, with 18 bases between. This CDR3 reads CASSFRRVVVSTEAFF. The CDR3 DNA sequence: TGTGCCAGCAGCTTTAGACGGGTCGTTGTGAGCACTGAAGCTTTCTTT.

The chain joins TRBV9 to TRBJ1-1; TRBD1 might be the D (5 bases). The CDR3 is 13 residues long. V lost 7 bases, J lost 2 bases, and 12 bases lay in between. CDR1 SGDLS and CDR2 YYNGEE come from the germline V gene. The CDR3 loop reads CASGQGLNTEAFF. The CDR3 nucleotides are TGTGCCAGCGGTCAGGGACTAAACACTGAAGCTTTCTTT.

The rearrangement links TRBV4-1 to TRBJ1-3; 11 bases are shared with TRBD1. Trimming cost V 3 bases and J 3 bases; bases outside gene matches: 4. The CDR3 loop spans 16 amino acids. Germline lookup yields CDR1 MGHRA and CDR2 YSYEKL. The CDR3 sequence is CASSHRDRGDGNTIYF. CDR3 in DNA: TGCGCCAGCAGCCATCGGGACAGGGGGGATGGAAACACCATATATTTT.

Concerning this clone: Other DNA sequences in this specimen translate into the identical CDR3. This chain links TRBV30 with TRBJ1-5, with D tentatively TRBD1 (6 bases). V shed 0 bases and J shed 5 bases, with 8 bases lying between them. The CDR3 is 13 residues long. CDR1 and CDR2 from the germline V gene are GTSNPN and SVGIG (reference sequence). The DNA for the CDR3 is TGTGCCTGGAGTGTACAGGGTGATCAGCCCCAGCATTTT. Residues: CAWSVQGDQPQHF.

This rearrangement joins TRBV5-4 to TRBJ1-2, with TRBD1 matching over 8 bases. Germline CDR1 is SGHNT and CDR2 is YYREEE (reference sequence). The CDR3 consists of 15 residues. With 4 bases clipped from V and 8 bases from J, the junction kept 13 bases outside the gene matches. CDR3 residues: CASSALGQGAQGYTF. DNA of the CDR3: TGTGCCAGCAGCGCCCTCGGTCAGGGGGCGCAGGGCTACACCTTC.

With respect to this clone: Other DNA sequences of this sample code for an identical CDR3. CDR3 in DNA: TGTGCCAGCAGTTATCAGGGGGCCTATGGCTACACCTTC. Amino acid sequence: CASSYQGAYGYTF. The chain joins TRBV6-5 to TRBJ1-2; 8 nucleotides agree with TRBD1. The CDR3 runs to 13 residues. CDR1 and CDR2 (germline): MNHEY, SVGAGI. The J segment lost 4 bases and the V segment lost 3 bases, leaving 1 base of the junction unmatched.

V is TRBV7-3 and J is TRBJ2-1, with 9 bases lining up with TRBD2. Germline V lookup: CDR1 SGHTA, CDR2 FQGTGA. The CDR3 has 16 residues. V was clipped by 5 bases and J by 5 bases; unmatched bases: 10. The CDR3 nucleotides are TGTGCCAGCAGCGCCCGACTAGCGGCGGAAAACAATGAGCAGTTCTTC. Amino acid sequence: CASSARLAAENNEQFF.

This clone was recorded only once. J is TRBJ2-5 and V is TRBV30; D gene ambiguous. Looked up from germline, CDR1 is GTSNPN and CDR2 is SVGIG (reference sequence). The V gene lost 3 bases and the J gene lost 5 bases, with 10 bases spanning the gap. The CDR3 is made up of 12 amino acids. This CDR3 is CAWRVSRETQYF. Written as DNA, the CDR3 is TGTGCCTGGAGAGTATCTCGGGAGACCCAGTACTTC. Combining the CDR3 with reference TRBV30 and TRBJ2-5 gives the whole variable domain SQTIHQWPATLVQPVGSPLSLECTVEGTSNPNLYWYRQAAGRGLQLLFYSVGIGQISSEVPQNLSASRPQDRQFILSSKKLLLSDSGFYLCAWRVSRETQYFGPGTRLLVL.

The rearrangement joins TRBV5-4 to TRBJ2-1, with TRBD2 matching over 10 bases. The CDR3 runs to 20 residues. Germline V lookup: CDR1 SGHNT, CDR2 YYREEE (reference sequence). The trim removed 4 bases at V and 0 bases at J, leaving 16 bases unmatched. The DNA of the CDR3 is TGTGCCAGCAGCCACCTGTCCGGGACTAGCGTACAGAGCTCCTACAATGAGCAGTTCTTC. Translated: CASSHLSGTSVQSSYNEQFF. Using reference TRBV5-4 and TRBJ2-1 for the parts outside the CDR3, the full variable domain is ETGVTQSPTHLIKTRGQQVTLRCSSQSGHNTVSWYQQALGQGPQFIFQYYREEENGRGNFPPRFSGLQFPNYSSELNVNALELDDSALYLCASSHLSGTSVQSSYNEQFFGPGTRLTVL.

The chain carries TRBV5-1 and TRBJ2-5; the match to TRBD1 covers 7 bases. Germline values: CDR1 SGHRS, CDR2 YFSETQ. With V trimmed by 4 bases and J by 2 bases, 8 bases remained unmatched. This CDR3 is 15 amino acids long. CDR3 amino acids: CASSRDRVYQETQYF. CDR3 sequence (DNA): TGCGCCAGCAGCCGCGACAGGGTATATCAAGAGACCCAGTACTTC.

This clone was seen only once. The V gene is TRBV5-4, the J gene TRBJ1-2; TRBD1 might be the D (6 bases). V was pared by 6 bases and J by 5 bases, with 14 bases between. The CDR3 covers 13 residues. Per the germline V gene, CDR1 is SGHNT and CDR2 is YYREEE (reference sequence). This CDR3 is CASTPGGPYGYTF. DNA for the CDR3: TGTGCCAGCACCCCGGGGGGGCCTTATGGCTACACCTTC.

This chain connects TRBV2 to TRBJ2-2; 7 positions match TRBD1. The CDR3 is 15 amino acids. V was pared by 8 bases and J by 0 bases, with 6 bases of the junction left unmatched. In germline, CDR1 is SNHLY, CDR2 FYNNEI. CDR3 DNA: TGTGCCAGCGAAAAGGGGGCGTCGAACACCGGGGAGCTGTTTTTT. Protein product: CASEKGASNTGELFF.

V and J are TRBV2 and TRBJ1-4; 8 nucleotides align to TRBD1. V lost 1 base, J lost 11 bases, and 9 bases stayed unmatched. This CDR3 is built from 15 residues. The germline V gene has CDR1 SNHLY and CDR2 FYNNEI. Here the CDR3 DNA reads TGTGCCAGCAGTGAAGAGGTACAGGGGACAGGCAAACTGTTTTTT. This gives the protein CASSEEVQGTGKLFF.

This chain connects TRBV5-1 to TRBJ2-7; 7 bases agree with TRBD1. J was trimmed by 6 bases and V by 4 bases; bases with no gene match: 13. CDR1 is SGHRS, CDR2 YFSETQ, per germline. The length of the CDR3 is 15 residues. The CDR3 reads CASSRIRIQGREQYF. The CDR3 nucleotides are TGCGCCAGCAGCAGAATAAGGATACAGGGGCGCGAGCAGTACTTC.

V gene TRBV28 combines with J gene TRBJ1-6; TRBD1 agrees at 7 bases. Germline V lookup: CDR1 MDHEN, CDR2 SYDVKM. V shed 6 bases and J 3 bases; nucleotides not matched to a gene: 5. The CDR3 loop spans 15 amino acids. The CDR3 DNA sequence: TGTGCCAGCAGCAAACAGGGGTTCTATAATTCACCCCTCCACTTT. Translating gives CASSKQGFYNSPLHF.

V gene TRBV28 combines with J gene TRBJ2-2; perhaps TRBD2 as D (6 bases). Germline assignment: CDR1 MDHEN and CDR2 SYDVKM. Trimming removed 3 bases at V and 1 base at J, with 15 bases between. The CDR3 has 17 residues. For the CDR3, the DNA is TGTGCCAGCAGTTTTGGAGGGGCTAGCGAGAACACCGGGGAGCTGTTTTTT. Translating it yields CASSFGGASENTGELFF.